This TCR beta chain was recorded in a study of blood T cell repertoires in COVID-19. Germline loops: CDR1 KGHSH, CDR2 LQKENI. The CDR3 extends over 16 amino acids. V lost 2 bases to trimming and J lost 0 bases; unmatched junction nucleotides: 4. Seattle researchers signed up patients amid active infection and tracked them longitudinally. Using immunoSEQ multiplex PCR, the repertoire was profiled, and TCRdb retains in-frame clones only, with some absent. The profile shows some 70,000 clones, around 91% of them singletons. The sequencing input was peripheral blood. This chain joins TRBV18 and TRBJ2-1, with TRBD2 identical over 7 bases. The clonotype was recovered from a middle-aged man with COVID-19, enrolled during active disease. The CDR3 DNA is TGTGCCAGCTCACCAGTGCGGGGGAGCTCCTACAATGAGCAGTTCTTC. Translation gives CASSPVRGSSYNEQFF.